This T cell receptor beta chain is from a study of vaccination and CD4 T cells after COVID-19. In the study overall: Sampling that followed vaccination took place a median approximately 72 days after dose two, within a range of 14 to 241.

This sample's treatment: roughly 11-day PBMC culture with coronavirus spike peptide pools or control peptides (ViraFEST assay). The CDR3 totals 15 residues. Germline V lookup: CDR1 DFQATT, CDR2 SNEGSKA (reference sequence). V was clipped by 1 base and J by 0 bases, with 12 bases between them. The study sequenced cultured CD4+ T cell DNA using the Oncomine TCR Beta short-read assay. TCRdb recomputed calls from the PCR reads with MiXCR, one row per CDR3 protein. This table has over 11,000 distinct CDR3 sequences, about 54% appearing once. This clonotype was observed a handful of times. No antigen is known for it.

This receptor was taken from a human donor who had recovered from COVID-19. The genes are TRBV20-1 and TRBJ1-2, with a weak D call TRBD1 (5 bases). The input for sequencing was CD4+ T cells from blood, cultured in vitro, taken before SARS-CoV-2 vaccination. The CDR3 nucleotides are TGCAGTGCTAGAGTCGTCGACAGTTCTAACTATGGCTACACCTTC. It codes for CSARVVDSSNYGYTF.